The T cell receptor beta chain under discussion was sequenced for a study of cytotoxic CD8 clonotypes in ibrutinib-treated CLL (dated by TCRdb to about 2021). Study-wide context: The cohort was composed of under 12 relapsed/refractory and about 16 treatment-naive patients; IGHV unmutated status was identified in 17 to 18 patients. Partial responses were observed in around 25 patients and complete responses in 2; after a median follow-up of 68 months, remission was maintained in 15 or so patients and progression was observed in around twelve. The response samples were drawn at a median of approximately 11 months into treatment, with a range of about 6 to 36 months. Samples averaged approximately 260,000 productive templates and tens of thousands of productive rearrangements. Longitudinal samples were obtainable from about 30% of the roughly 86 participants in the trial. Cryopreserved peripheral blood mononuclear cells were collected at three points: before therapy, at response, and at either sustained remission or disease progression. Every remission and progressive disease sample was obtained while ibrutinib was still being received by the patients. What the study reported, not specific to this receptor: Public clonotypes were rare and either shrank or stayed stable during treatment, and the rise in clonality at ibrutinib response reflected expansion of private clonotypes. Baseline clonality was found to be higher than that of age-matched healthy donors and was strongly correlated with circulating CD8+ T-cell counts. Clonality rose at ibrutinib response, remained stable during sustained remission, and dropped back toward baseline at progression. Lymph node repertoires were not examined, and the timing of sampling was not matched between patients in sustained remission and those whose disease progressed.

Explained via the paper, the time point label denotes: 12 months on ibrutinib. For TCR beta library preparation, about 2 micrograms of genomic DNA were extracted from the cryopreserved PBMCs. High-throughput TCR beta sequencing was performed on longitudinal blood samples from CLL patients receiving ibrutinib monotherapy. Patients were enrolled in a phase 2 open-label single-center ibrutinib monotherapy trial. Note on this clone: There is no known antigen for this receptor. There are no base qualities to consult, and no much larger clone falls within one base.

The goal of deep resolution MiSeq sequencing was a depth between 1 in 1 million and 1 in 200,000 T cells, and coverage averaged 10x per clonotype. The immunoSEQ hsTCRB Kit was used to generate the TCR beta libraries. The study's own analysis went as follows. Data were analyzed with ImmunoSEQ Data Assistant and ImmunoSEQ Analyzer, with V, D and J genes assigned per IMGT definitions. Clonality was computed as one minus normalized Shannon entropy of productive rearrangement frequencies, ranging from 0 to 1. Only overrepresented clonotypes making up at least 0.05% of each patient's repertoire were included in the public clonotype analysis. Fewer than 15 repertoires from age-matched healthy donors, obtained from immuneACCESS, served as clonality controls. The clones in this table, taken by TCRdb from immuneACCESS, are in-frame only. Not every clone is retained; where verified, under half of the shortfall comes from an unresolved V gene, and the cause of the rest is unknown. Clone size and the V and J calls come from that table; the DNA yielded D and trimming. The sample has about 200,000 clones on record, 70% of them singletons. The top ten clones comprise roughly 5.8% of the sample.

The CDR3 goes from the cysteine to the phenylalanine over 13 residues. Only the CDR3 DNA stays, 39 bases, in frame from base 1. Trimming leaves V shorter by 5 bases and J shorter by 12 bases, with the junction holding 10 bases beyond the gene matches. CDR1 and CDR2 are read off the germline V gene (reference sequence) as GTSNPN and SVGIG. The receptor comes from a human donor with chronic lymphocytic leukemia. The sequence is built from TRBV30 and TRBJ2-1, with 10 middle bases fitting TRBD1. Sequences were derived from PBMCs, sampled after 12 months of ibrutinib treatment. In nucleotide form, the sequence is TGTGCCTGGGGGGACAGGGGTTCTTCTGCGCAGTTCTTC. Translated, it gives CAWGDRGSSAQFF.